One TCR beta chain is described in this entry. There are 18 residues in the CDR3. CDR1 is ENHRY and CDR2 is SYGVKD in the germline V gene. The trim removed 3 bases at V and 0 bases at J, leaving 12 bases unmatched. The data were obtained in a study of T cell repertoires in MIS-A myocarditis. Repertoires were generated with immunoSEQ multiplex PCR, while TCRdb's copy carries only in-frame clones and drops some. The table shows more than 6,500 clones, with approximately 80% occurring only once. Sample: right inferior lung lobe tissue obtained at autopsy. The receptor comes from a young man with fulminant myocarditis from multisystem inflammatory syndrome in adults (MIS-A) after COVID-19. J is TRBJ1-2 and V is TRBV10-3; 8 bases fit TRBD1. CDR3 nucleotide sequence: TGTGCCATCAGTGACCGTCATATGACAGGGGAGGCTAACTATGGCTACACCTTC. It codes for CAISDRHMTGEANYGYTF.